This TCR beta chain was observed in a study of blood T cell repertoires in COVID-19. Only a few counts were recorded for this clone. Germline V CDR1 and CDR2: SNHLY, FYNNEI. CDR3 size: 14 residues. Trimming removed 7 bases from V and 4 bases from J; junction bases left unmatched: 9. Repertoires were generated with immunoSEQ multiplex PCR, while TCRdb's copy carries only in-frame clones and drops some. The table includes roughly 60,000 clones, approximately 88% detected once. Sequenced: peripheral blood. The chain carries TRBV2 and TRBJ1-2; 7 nucleotides match TRBD1. This TCR was recovered from a man in his thirties or forties with COVID-19, enrolled during active disease. The CDR3 nucleotides are TGTGCCAGCACCTTGGACAGGTTTAGCTATGGCTACACCTTC. Translating it yields CASTLDRFSYGYTF. The full variable domain, in which reference TRBV2 and TRBJ1-2 provide the parts outside the CDR3, is EPEVTQTPSHQVTQMGQEVILRCVPISNHLYFYWYRQILGQKVEFLVSFYNNEISEKSEIFDDQFSVERPDGSNFTLKIRSTKLEDSAMYFCASTLDRFSYGYTFGSGTRLTVV.